This TCR beta chain derives from a study of OX40 agonist ivuxolimab in advanced cancers. This CDR3 spans 14 amino acids. Per the germline V gene, CDR1 is SEHNR and CDR2 is FQNEAQ (reference sequence). V dropped 3 bases and J dropped 1 base, with 9 bases sitting between them. TCRdb's table, derived via immunoSEQ multiplex PCR, lists solely in-frame clones and lacks some. The top ten hold 10% of the sample, which has around 76,000 clones, 89% seen once. Here the sequenced sample was CD4+ or CD8+ T cells sorted from blood, taken in a trial of the OX40 agonist ivuxolimab. This chain uses TRBV7-9 with TRBJ1-2, with D uncertain. The receptor was isolated from an adult with an advanced solid tumor such as melanoma, head and neck, liver or kidney cancer. Written as DNA, the CDR3 is TGTGCCAGCAGCTTCCGGAATCTTAACTATGGCTACACCTTC. Amino acids: CASSFRNLNYGYTF.